The T cell receptor (beta chain) under discussion was sequenced for a study of cytomegalovirus exposure and HLA in healthy donors. Overall study findings and caveats: In an earlier analysis, about 87% or about 30%: the productive usage of most TCR beta V segments.

The PCR employed 60 Vbeta primers together with 13 Jbeta primers. Methods used by the authors: An analysis that came later counted tens of millions of unique TCR beta chains, roughly 11 million shared. Sequencing was performed with immunoSEQ multiplex PCR; in TCRdb, only in-frame clones are kept and a portion is missing. That table supplies the V and J calls and clone size; D and trimming were determined from the DNA. The sample includes over 150,000 clones, roughly three quarters of them seen just once. Points on this clone: The target antigen is unknown.

The TCR was taken from a woman between 45 and 65 years old in good health and CMV-seropositive. Material for sequencing was PBMCs.

This CDR3 is CASSPTGENEQFF. Written as DNA, the CDR3 is TGTGCCAGCAGCCCTACCGGGGAAAATGAGCAGTTCTTC. The chain uses TRBV6-5 and TRBJ2-1, with D possibly TRBD2 on 5 matching bases. This CDR3 region has 13 residues. Germline V gene data show CDR1 as MNHEY and CDR2 as SVGAGI. With 6 bases removed from V and 7 bases from J, the gap between germline ends came to 13 bases.